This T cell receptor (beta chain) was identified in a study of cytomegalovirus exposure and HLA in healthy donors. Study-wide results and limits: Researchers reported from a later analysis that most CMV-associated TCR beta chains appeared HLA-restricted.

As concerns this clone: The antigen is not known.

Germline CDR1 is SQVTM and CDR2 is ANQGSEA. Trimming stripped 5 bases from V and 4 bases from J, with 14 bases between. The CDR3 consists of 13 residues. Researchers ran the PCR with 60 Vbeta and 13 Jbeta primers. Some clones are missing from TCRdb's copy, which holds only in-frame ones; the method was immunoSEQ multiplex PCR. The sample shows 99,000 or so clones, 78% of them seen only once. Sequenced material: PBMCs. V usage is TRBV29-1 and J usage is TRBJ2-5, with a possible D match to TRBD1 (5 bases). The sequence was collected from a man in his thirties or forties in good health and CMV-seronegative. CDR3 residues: CSVSGRVVETQYF. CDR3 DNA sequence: TGCAGCGTTTCGGGCAGGGTCGTAGAGACCCAGTACTTC.